This TCR beta chain was captured in a study of cytomegalovirus exposure and HLA in healthy donors. Turning to the study itself: An early release of data contained 75 million to 90 million unique TCRs, which came from HLA-typed donors.

In this sample, this clone turned up once. The antigen remains undetermined. Researchers ran the PCR with 60 Vbeta and 13 Jbeta primers. The assay was immunoSEQ multiplex PCR, and TCRdb's table has in-frame clones only and misses some. The sample consists of roughly 84,000 clones, over 70% of them appearing once. Study conclusions and caveats: Solely CMV serostatus was available to characterize immune exposure. Presence/absence comparisons presumed near-even sequencing depth among donors.

The receptor comes from a male donor in good health and CMV-seropositive. Sequencing was performed on PBMCs.

CDR3 region: CASSSGTPGGTQYF. In DNA form, the CDR3 reads TGTGCCAGCAGCAGCGGGACTCCGGGAGGGACCCAGTACTTC. The rearrangement joins TRBV7-7 to TRBJ2-5, with TRBD2 identical over 7 bases. V gave up 5 bases and J gave up 7 bases; unmatched junction bases: 10. CDR3 size: 14 residues. Germline V gene sequence: CDR1 SSHAT, CDR2 FNYEAQ (reference sequence).